A selection of T cell receptor beta chains follows, all from one sample in a study of blood T cell repertoires in COVID-19. This table comes from immunoSEQ multiplex PCR, and its TCRdb copy is limited to in-frame clones, with some not included. Of some 170,000 clones in the sample, more than 80% are singletons; the top ten hold just under 8.5%. The specimen sequenced was peripheral blood. These receptors came from a woman aged 55-75 years with acute or convalescent COVID-19. Each CDR3 is given with its conserved first and last residue. Each record gives: D gene, V gene, CDR3 length, J gene, clone size, CDR3 protein, CDR3 DNA. A D gene is named only where the DNA matches it firmly. Only part of the rows carry a size: once, few, many, or a class if the clone is expanded.

d_gene: TRBD1
v_gene: TRBV5-1
len: 14
j_gene: TRBJ2-5
abundance: .
CDR3aa: CASGQGQGGETQYF
CDR3nt: TGCGCCAGCGGCCAGGGACAGGGCGGCGAGACCCAGTACTTC

d_gene: TRBD1
v_gene: TRBV2
len: 16
j_gene: TRBJ2-7
abundance: .
CDR3aa: CASREGQASFSYEQYF
CDR3nt: TGTGCCAGCAGGGAGGGACAGGCATCTTTCTCCTACGAGCAGTACTTC

d_gene: TRBD1
v_gene: TRBV30
len: 15
j_gene: TRBJ1-5
abundance: .
CDR3aa: CAWSTQGALNQPQHF
CDR3nt: TGTGCCTGGAGTACACAGGGGGCCCTTAATCAGCCCCAGCATTTT

d_gene: TRBD1
v_gene: TRBV25-1
len: 14
j_gene: TRBJ1-2
abundance: once
CDR3aa: CASSETGGNYGYTF
CDR3nt: TGTGCCAGCAGTGAGACAGGGGGGAACTATGGCTACACCTTC

d_gene: .
v_gene: TRBV11-3
len: 11
j_gene: TRBJ1-1
abundance: .
CDR3aa: CASSPLGEAFF
CDR3nt: TGTGCCAGCAGCCCTCTAGGTGAAGCTTTCTTT

d_gene: .
v_gene: TRBV24-1
len: 15
j_gene: TRBJ2-5
abundance: .
CDR3aa: CATAGGQGTGETQYF
CDR3nt: TGTGCCACCGCCGGGGGGCAGGGAACGGGGGAGACCCAGTACTTC

d_gene: TRBD1
v_gene: TRBV19
len: 16
j_gene: TRBJ1-5
abundance: .
CDR3aa: CASSPSDRGWGQPQHF
CDR3nt: TGTGCCAGTAGTCCCTCGGACAGGGGATGGGGTCAGCCCCAGCATTTT

d_gene: .
v_gene: TRBV24-1
len: 12
j_gene: TRBJ2-2
abundance: .
CDR3aa: CATSGETGELFF
CDR3nt: TGTGCCACCAGTGGGGAGACCGGGGAGCTGTTTTTT

d_gene: .
v_gene: TRBV6-1
len: 13
j_gene: TRBJ2-4
abundance: .
CDR3aa: CASSEGAGNIQYF
CDR3nt: TGTGCCAGCAGTGAAGGGGCTGGAAACATTCAGTACTTC

d_gene: .
v_gene: TRBV9
len: 16
j_gene: TRBJ1-2
abundance: .
CDR3aa: CASSGGGAAANYGYTF
CDR3nt: TGTGCCAGCAGCGGCGGAGGGGCAGCCGCTAACTATGGCTACACCTTC

d_gene: .
v_gene: TRBV6-6
len: 14
j_gene: TRBJ1-2
abundance: .
CDR3aa: CASSYQQGRYGYTF
CDR3nt: TGTGCCAGCAGTTATCAACAGGGACGCTATGGCTACACCTTC

d_gene: .
v_gene: TRBV11-2
len: 13
j_gene: TRBJ1-1
abundance: .
CDR3aa: CASRGHMNTEAFF
CDR3nt: TGTGCCAGCAGGGGACACATGAACACTGAAGCTTTCTTT

d_gene: TRBD1
v_gene: TRBV18
len: 15
j_gene: TRBJ2-2
abundance: .
CDR3aa: CASSFIGQGSGELFF
CDR3nt: TGTGCCAGCTCATTCATCGGACAGGGGTCCGGGGAGCTGTTTTTT

d_gene: TRBD2
v_gene: TRBV20-1
len: 10
j_gene: TRBJ2-1
abundance: .
CDR3aa: CSARERERFF
CDR3nt: TGCAGTGCTAGAGAGCGGGAGCGGTTCTTC

d_gene: .
v_gene: TRBV18
len: 16
j_gene: TRBJ1-1
abundance: once
CDR3aa: CASSPAGFNGWAEAFF
CDR3nt: TGTGCCAGCTCACCCGCGGGTTTTAACGGTTGGGCTGAAGCTTTCTTT

d_gene: .
v_gene: TRBV6-6
len: 12
j_gene: TRBJ1-1
abundance: .
CDR3aa: CASSSMDTEAFF
CDR3nt: TGTGCCAGCAGTTCTATGGACACTGAAGCTTTCTTT

d_gene: .
v_gene: TRBV19
len: 13
j_gene: TRBJ1-5
abundance: .
CDR3aa: CAGGGTGNQPQHF
CDR3nt: TGTGCCGGTGGGGGGACGGGCAATCAGCCCCAGCATTTT

d_gene: TRBD1
v_gene: TRBV27
len: 12
j_gene: TRBJ1-5
abundance: .
CDR3aa: CASSLDREPQHF
CDR3nt: TGTGCCAGCAGTTTAGACAGGGAGCCCCAGCATTTT